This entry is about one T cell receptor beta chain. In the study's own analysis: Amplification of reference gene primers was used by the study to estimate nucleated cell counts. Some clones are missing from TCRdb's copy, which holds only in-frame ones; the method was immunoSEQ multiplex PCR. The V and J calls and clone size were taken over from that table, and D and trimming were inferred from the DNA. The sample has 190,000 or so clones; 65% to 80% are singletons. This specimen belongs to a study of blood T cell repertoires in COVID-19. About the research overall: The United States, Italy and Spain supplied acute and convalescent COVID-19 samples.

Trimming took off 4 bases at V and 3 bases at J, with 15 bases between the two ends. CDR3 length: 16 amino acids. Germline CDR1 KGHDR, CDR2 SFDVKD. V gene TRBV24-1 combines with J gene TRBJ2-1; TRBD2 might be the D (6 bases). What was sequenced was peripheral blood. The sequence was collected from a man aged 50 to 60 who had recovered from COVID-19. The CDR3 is CATSEESGSFYNEQFF. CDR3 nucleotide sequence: TGTGCCACCAGTGAGGAATCCGGGAGCTTCTACAATGAGCAGTTCTTC.